Listed here are 10 T cell receptor beta chains from one sample, sequenced in a study of Ad26.COV2.S vaccination and SARS-CoV-2 variants. Using immunoSEQ multiplex PCR, the repertoire was profiled, and TCRdb retains in-frame clones only, with some absent. The table lists around 370,000 clones, about 90% of them singletons. The specimen was peripheral blood, collected after recovery from COVID-19. The receptor source for this set is a human donor who had recovered from COVID-19.

The chain links TRBV19 to TRBJ1-4, with TRBD1 as a possible D gene (5 bases). The CDR3 spans 15 residues. V lost 7 bases and J 7 bases, leaving 19 bases between the germline ends. CDR1 is LNHDA and CDR2 is SQIVND in the germline V gene (reference sequence). CDR3 nucleotide sequence: TGTGCCAGTAAAACGGATAGGGGTGGACGTGAAAAACTGTTTTTT. Protein: CASKTDRGGREKLFF.

CDR3 nucleotides: TGTGCCAGCATCACACCGAGCTACGAGCAGTACTTC. This gives the protein CASITPSYEQYF. The chain couples TRBV2 to TRBJ2-7, with D hard to call. The CDR3 spans 12 residues. Germline CDR1 and CDR2: SNHLY and FYNNEI. The V and J ends lost 7 bases and 3 bases respectively, with 10 bases between them.

This chain joins TRBV27 and TRBJ2-7; the match to TRBD1 covers 8 bases. The junction had 9 bases not matched to a gene; V was cut back by 6 bases and J by 2 bases. CDR3 length: 15 residues. Germline V CDR1 and CDR2: MNHEY, SMNVEV (reference sequence). CDR3 in DNA: TGTGCCAGCAGCCACCTGACAGGGGCCCCCTACGAGCAGTACTTC. Translated, it gives CASSHLTGAPYEQYF.

This chain joins TRBV7-2 and TRBJ1-3, with 8 bases fitting TRBD1. The CDR3 extends over 15 amino acids. Germline V gene lookup returns CDR1 SGHTA and CDR2 FQGNSA. With 5 bases clipped from V and 0 bases from J, the junction kept 3 bases outside the gene matches. The CDR3 DNA follows: TGTGCCAGCAGCGTTGACAGGGGCTCTGGAAACACCATATATTTT. Its translation is CASSVDRGSGNTIYF.

The chain employs TRBV5-4 and TRBJ2-5, with 7 bases identical to TRBD2. There are 16 residues in the CDR3. V trimming: 10 bases; J trimming: 4 bases; junction bases outside the gene matches: 19. Germline CDR1 reads SGHNT; CDR2 reads YYREEE (reference sequence). The CDR3 DNA follows: TGTGCCTATTGGGGGGAGGGGCCCCGACGGTCAGAGACCCAGTACTTC. Amino acid sequence: CAYWGEGPRRSETQYF.

J is TRBJ1-5 and V is TRBV9; 7 bases map to TRBD1. The V gene end was trimmed by 4 bases and the J gene end by 0 bases; junction bases not matched to a gene: 4. Germline loops: CDR1 SGDLS, CDR2 YYNGEE. The CDR3 length is 15 residues. CDR3 loop: CASSPGTASNQPQHF. The DNA of the CDR3 is TGTGCCAGCAGCCCTGGGACAGCTAGCAATCAGCCCCAGCATTTT.

A word on this clone: Additional DNA sequences in this sample encode the identical CDR3. The chain recombines TRBV11-2 with TRBJ1-1, with D unclear. V lost 3 bases and J 1 base, leaving 6 bases between the germline ends. The V gene's germline CDR1 is SGHAT and CDR2 FQNNGV. This CDR3 has 13 residues. The CDR3 nucleotides are TGTGCCAGCAGCTTGAAGGGGAACACTGAAGCTTTCTTT. As protein: CASSLKGNTEAFF.

The gene calls are TRBV25-1 and TRBJ2-7; possibly TRBD1 for D (5 bases). Germline lookup yields CDR1 MGHDK and CDR2 SYGVNS. The V end lost 2 bases, the J end lost 1 base, and 12 bases lay between the germline ends. The CDR3 length is 15 residues. The CDR3 DNA is TGTGCCAGCAGTGAAGGGTGGGGCAGATCCTACGAGCAGTACTTC. Translated, it gives CASSEGWGRSYEQYF.

The J gene is TRBJ2-7, the V gene TRBV5-6; D is possibly TRBD2 (6 bases). This CDR3 is 14 amino acids long. Germline CDR1 reads SGHDT; CDR2 reads YYEEEE. V was trimmed by 4 bases and J by 4 bases, leaving 15 bases between them. The CDR3 region has the DNA TGTGCCAGCAGCCCTTTCGGGACTGATTACGAGCAGTACTTC. Its translation: CASSPFGTDYEQYF.

The rearrangement joins TRBV12-3 or TRBV12-4 to TRBJ1-2; possible D gene TRBD1, 5 bases. V shed 5 bases and J shed 5 bases, with 12 bases lying between them. CDR3 length equals 13 residues. The CDR3 nucleotides read TGTGCCAGCAGTCCCGGGACTGCGTATGGCTACACCTTC. Its translation: CASSPGTAYGYTF.